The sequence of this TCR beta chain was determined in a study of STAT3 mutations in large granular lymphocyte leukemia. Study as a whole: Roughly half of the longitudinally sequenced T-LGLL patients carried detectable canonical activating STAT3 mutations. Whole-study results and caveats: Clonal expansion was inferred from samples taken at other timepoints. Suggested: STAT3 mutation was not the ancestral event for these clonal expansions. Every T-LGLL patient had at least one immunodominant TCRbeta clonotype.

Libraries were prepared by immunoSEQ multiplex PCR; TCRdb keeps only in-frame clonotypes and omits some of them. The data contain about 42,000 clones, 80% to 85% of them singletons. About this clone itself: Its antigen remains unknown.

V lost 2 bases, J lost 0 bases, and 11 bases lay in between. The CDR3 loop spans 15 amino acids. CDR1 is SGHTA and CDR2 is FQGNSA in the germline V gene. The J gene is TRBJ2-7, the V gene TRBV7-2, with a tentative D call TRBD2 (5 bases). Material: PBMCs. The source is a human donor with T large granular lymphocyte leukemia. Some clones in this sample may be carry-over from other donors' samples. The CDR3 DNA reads TGTGCCAGCAGCTTATCAGGTGGGAGCTCCTACGAGCAGTACTTC. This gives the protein CASSLSGGSSYEQYF.